The 22 T cell receptor beta chains below all came from one sample that was sequenced in a study of control samples from healthy donors and cancer patients. Clones were read by immunoSEQ multiplex PCR, and TCRdb kept only the in-frame ones, dropping some. This table holds 150,000 or so clones, approximately 94% found once. The sequencing sample was made of blood. Receptor source: a woman aged 35 to 49 in good health.

The rearrangement uses TRBV27 and TRBJ2-6; D is unresolved. V lost 3 bases and J lost 1, with 7 bases in between. This CDR3 is built from 15 residues. CDR1 and CDR2 from the germline V gene are MNHEY and SMNVEV (reference sequence). The chain's CDR3 is CASSLRNSGANVLTF. DNA of the CDR3: TGTGCCAGCAGTTTGCGGAATTCTGGGGCCAACGTCCTGACTTTC.

V is TRBV29-1 and J is TRBJ2-7; 7 bases match TRBD2. The CDR3 extends over 15 amino acids. Germline lookup yields CDR1 SQVTM and CDR2 ANQGSEA. V was pared by 0 bases and J by 7 bases, with 12 bases of the junction left unmatched. The CDR3 nucleotides are TGCAGCGTTGAAGATCTGGGCGGGAGCACAAGGGAGCAGTACTTC. Encoded protein: CSVEDLGGSTREQYF.

This clone appeared once. The CDR3 DNA reads TGCGCCAGCAGCCAAGATCGAGCGGGAGTAACAGATACGCAGTATTTT. It encodes CASSQDRAGVTDTQYF. This chain links TRBV4-1 with TRBJ2-3, with 8 bases identical to TRBD2. There are 16 residues in the CDR3. The germline V gene encodes CDR1 MGHRA and CDR2 YSYEKL. The J segment lost 3 bases and the V segment lost 0 bases, leaving 5 bases of the junction unmatched.

This chain connects TRBV7-2 to TRBJ2-1; 9 bases agree with TRBD2. V trimming: 3 bases; J trimming: 8 bases; junction bases outside the gene matches: 8. This CDR3 is built from 15 residues. CDR1 is SGHTA and CDR2 is FQGNSA in the germline V gene. For the CDR3, the DNA is TGTGCCAGCAGCTTCGCTAGCGGGGCGGGCTATGAGCAGTTCTTC. As protein: CASSFASGAGYEQFF.

The chain uses TRBV29-1 and TRBJ2-7; D possibly uses TRBD1 or TRBD2 (6 bases each). Per germline, CDR1 SQVTM and CDR2 ANQGSEA. The CDR3 loop spans 12 amino acids. Trimming took off 7 bases at V and 5 bases at J, with 15 bases between the two ends. CDR3 loop: CSAAKGGHEQYF. CDR3 bases: TGCAGCGCCGCGAAGGGGGGACACGAGCAGTACTTC.

The V and J genes are TRBV18 and TRBJ2-2; TRBD2 agrees at 13 bases. This CDR3 is built from 19 residues. Germline CDR1 and CDR2: KGHSH and LQKENI. Germline trimming cut 4 bases from V and 3 bases from J; bases unmatched to any gene: 11. CDR3 DNA sequence: TGTGCCAGCTCACTCTGGACTAGCGGGAGAGAGGGGGACACCGGGGAGCTGTTTTTT. Translation: CASSLWTSGREGDTGELFF.

The V and J genes are TRBV29-1 and TRBJ2-1; the D is unclear. This CDR3 is built from 13 residues. Germline values: CDR1 SQVTM, CDR2 ANQGSEA. V was clipped by 1 base and J by 4 bases, with 8 bases between them. CDR3 in amino acids: CSVEVQTYNEQFF. The CDR3 bases are TGCAGCGTTGAAGTCCAAACTTACAATGAGCAGTTCTTC.

This sequence joins TRBV6-4 and TRBJ1-6, with D possibly being TRBD1 (6 bases). The germline V and J ends were trimmed by 6 bases and 5 bases, with 14 bases remaining between them. The CDR3 is 15 amino acids. The germline V gene encodes CDR1 MRHNA and CDR2 SNTAGT. The CDR3: CASSETGQNNSPLHF. CDR3 coding DNA: TGTGCCAGCAGCGAAACAGGGCAGAATAATTCACCCCTCCACTTT.

The genes are TRBV7-6 and TRBJ1-3; tentatively, D is TRBD1 (6 bases). Germline CDR1 is SGHVS and CDR2 is FNYEAQ. The CDR3 runs 15 residues. Between the trimmed V and J ends, which lost 5 bases and 0 bases, there was a span of 11 bases. DNA for the CDR3: TGTGCCAGCAGCAATACAGGGTTCTCTGGAAACACCATATATTTT. Protein sequence: CASSNTGFSGNTIYF. Using reference TRBV7-6 and TRBJ1-3 for the parts outside the CDR3, the full variable domain is GAGVSQSPRYKVTKRGQDVALRCDPISGHVSLYWYRQALGQGPEFLTYFNYEAQQDKSGLPNDRFSAERPEGSISTLTIQRTEQRDSAMYRCASSNTGFSGNTIYFGEGSWLTVV.

V usage is TRBV19 and J usage is TRBJ1-3, with no clear D. The CDR3 is made up of 16 amino acids. The germline CDR1 and CDR2 sequences are LNHDA and SQIVND (reference sequence). V gave up 1 base and J gave up 0 bases, with 10 bases separating them. The CDR3 nucleotides read TGTGCCAGTAGTATAGGTCACAGAAGCTCTGGAAACACCATATATTTT. It translates to CASSIGHRSSGNTIYF.

V and J are TRBV21-1 and TRBJ1-5. TRBV21-1 is a recognized pseudogene. The CDR3 totals 15 residues. The CDR3 DNA reads TGTGCCAGCAGCAAAGCGCTGGGTTCTCATCAGCCCCAGCATTTT. Protein: CASSKALGSHQPQHF.

CDR3 in DNA: TGTGCCAGCAGTGAGAACTATCAAGGGGCCTACGAGCAGTACTTC. Translated, it gives CASSENYQGAYEQYF. The chain has TRBV6-1 and TRBJ2-7, with D possibly matching TRBD1 (5 bases). V lost 3 bases, J lost 2 bases, and 14 bases lay in between. Germline CDR1 MNHNS, CDR2 SASEGT. The CDR3 spans 15 residues.

This clone was seen a single time. CDR3 DNA: TGTGCCAGCAGCCCCCCGCTCGGGGAGCAGTTCTTC. This gives the protein CASSPPLGEQFF. The J gene is TRBJ2-1, the V gene TRBV7-8, with unresolved D. CDR1 is SGHVS and CDR2 is FQNEAQ in the germline V gene. V lost 5 bases and J 10 bases, leaving 12 bases between the germline ends. The length of the CDR3 is 12 residues.

The chain combines TRBV18 with TRBJ2-2; either TRBD1 or TRBD2 may fit D (5 bases each). Trimming pared 2 bases from V and 9 bases from J, leaving 13 bases between. This CDR3 region has 14 residues. The germline CDR1 and CDR2 sequences are KGHSH and LQKENI. CDR3 residues: CASSPSEGFRELFF. DNA for the CDR3: TGTGCCAGCTCACCATCCGAGGGGTTCAGGGAGCTGTTTTTT. Drawing the rest from reference TRBV18 and TRBJ2-2, the complete variable domain is NAGVMQNPRHLVRRRGQEARLRCSPMKGHSHVYWYRQLPEEGLKFMVYLQKENIIDESGMPKERFSAEFPKEGPSILRIQQVVRGDSAAYFCASSPSEGFRELFFGEGSRLTVL.

The chain uses TRBV6-5 and TRBJ2-7, with 14 nucleotides matching TRBD2. This CDR3 contains 15 residues. V dropped 7 bases and J dropped 4; count of bases not matched to a gene: 6. The germline V gene has CDR1 MNHEY and CDR2 SVGAGI. DNA for the CDR3: TGTGCCAGCATCGGGACTAGCGGGAGTTCGTACGAGCAGTACTTC. This encodes CASIGTSGSSYEQYF.

The rearrangement joins TRBV6-2 or TRBV6-3 to TRBJ2-3; 12 nucleotides line up with TRBD2. V shed 5 bases, J shed 7 bases, and the junction held 4 bases outside the gene matches. The V gene's germline CDR1 is MNHEY and CDR2 SVGEGT. CDR3 length equals 14 residues. The CDR3 region has the DNA TGTGCCAGCAGTCTAGCGGGGGGGCTGAATACGCAGTATTTT. Residues: CASSLAGGLNTQYF.

This clone appeared a single time. This chain links TRBV3-1 (or the pseudogene TRBV3-2) with TRBJ1-2, with 12 bases identical to TRBD1. In germline, CDR1 is LGHDT, CDR2 YNNKEL (reference sequence). V shed 5 bases and J 4 bases; nucleotides not matched to a gene: 5. The CDR3 is 15 residues long. The CDR3 here is CASSGTGGTVYGYTF. CDR3 DNA sequence: TGTGCCAGCAGCGGGACAGGGGGCACGGTCTATGGCTACACCTTC.

This chain connects TRBV5-1 to TRBJ2-3, with 13 bases fitting TRBD2. Germline V CDR1 and CDR2: SGHRS, YFSETQ. The CDR3 loop spans 16 amino acids. The trim removed 6 bases at V and 3 bases at J, leaving 7 bases unmatched. The CDR3 here is CASTAWTSGSTDTQYF. CDR3 nucleotides: TGCGCCAGCACCGCCTGGACTAGCGGGAGTACAGATACGCAGTATTTT.

The chain combines TRBV7-6 with TRBJ1-1; possible D gene TRBD1, 6 bases. CDR1 and CDR2 (germline): SGHVS, FNYEAQ. V lost 5 bases to trimming and J lost 1 base, with 17 bases between them. The length of the CDR3 is 16 residues. This CDR3 reads CASSHNRDGGNTEAFF. As DNA, the CDR3 is TGTGCCAGCAGCCATAACAGGGATGGGGGGAACACTGAAGCTTTCTTT.

This chain uses TRBV24-1 with TRBJ2-1, with 11 bases fitting TRBD2. Germline lookup yields CDR1 KGHDR and CDR2 SFDVKD. The CDR3 covers 14 residues. The V and J ends lost 9 bases and 6 bases, in that order; junction bases with no gene match: 6. The CDR3 region has the DNA TGTGCCACCCAAACTAGCGGGAGACCCAATGAGCAGTTCTTC. This encodes CATQTSGRPNEQFF.

The chain couples TRBV11-3 to TRBJ2-5; no firm D call. Germline values: CDR1 SGHNT, CDR2 YENEEA. Trimming left V 4 bases short and J 4 bases short, with 10 bases between. CDR3 length: 13 amino acids. DNA for the CDR3: TGTGCCAGCAGCTCCTATCATAGAGAGACCCAGTACTTC. Translation: CASSSYHRETQYF.

The chain has TRBV3-1 (or the pseudogene TRBV3-2) and TRBJ2-2; D not certain. The CDR3 sequence is 17 residues long. The V end was cut by 1 base, the J end by 0 bases, with 12 bases between. The germline CDR1 and CDR2 sequences are LGHDT and YNNKEL (reference sequence). CDR3 DNA: TGTGCCAGCAGCCAAGTCCATAGATTGGCGAACACCGGGGAGCTGTTTTTT. This sequence encodes CASSQVHRLANTGELFF.